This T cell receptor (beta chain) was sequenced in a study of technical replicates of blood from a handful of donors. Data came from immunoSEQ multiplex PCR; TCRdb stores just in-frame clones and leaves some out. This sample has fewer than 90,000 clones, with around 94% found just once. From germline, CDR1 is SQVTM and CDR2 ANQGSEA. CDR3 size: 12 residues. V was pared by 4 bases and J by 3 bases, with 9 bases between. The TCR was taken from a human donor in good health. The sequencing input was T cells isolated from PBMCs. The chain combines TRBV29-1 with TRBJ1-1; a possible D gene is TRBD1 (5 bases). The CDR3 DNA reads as TGCAGCGTTGTTCGGGGGGACACTGAAGCTTTCTTT. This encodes CSVVRGDTEAFF.